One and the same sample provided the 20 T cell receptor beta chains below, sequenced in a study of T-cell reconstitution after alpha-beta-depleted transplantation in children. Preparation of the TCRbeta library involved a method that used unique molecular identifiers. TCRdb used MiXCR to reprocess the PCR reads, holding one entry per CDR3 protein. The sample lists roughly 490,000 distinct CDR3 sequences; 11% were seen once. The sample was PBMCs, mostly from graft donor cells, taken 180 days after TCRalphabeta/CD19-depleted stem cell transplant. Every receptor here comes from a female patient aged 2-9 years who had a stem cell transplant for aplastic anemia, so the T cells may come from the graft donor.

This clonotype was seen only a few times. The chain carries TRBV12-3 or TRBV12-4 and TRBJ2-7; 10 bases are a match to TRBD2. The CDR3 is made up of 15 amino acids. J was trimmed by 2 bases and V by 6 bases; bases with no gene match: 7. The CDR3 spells CASSYSGRTTYEQYF. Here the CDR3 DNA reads TGTGCCAGCAGCTATAGCGGGAGGACAACCTACGAGCAGTACTTC.

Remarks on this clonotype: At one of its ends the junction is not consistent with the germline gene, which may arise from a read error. CDR3 DNA: TGCTCCAGCAGCTGGTGGGGCAGAGCCGCCTACAATGAGCAGTTCTTC. Its protein product is CSSSWWGRAAYNEQFF. This chain joins TRBV5-1 and TRBJ2-1; D is possibly TRBD1 (5 bases). The germline V gene has CDR1 SGHRS and CDR2 YFSETQ. The CDR3 contains 16 residues.

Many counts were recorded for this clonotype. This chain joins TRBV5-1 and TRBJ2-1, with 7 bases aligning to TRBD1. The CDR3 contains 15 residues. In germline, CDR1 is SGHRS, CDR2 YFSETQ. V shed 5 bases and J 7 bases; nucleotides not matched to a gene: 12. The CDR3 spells CASSIDRVTGNEQFF. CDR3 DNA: TGCGCCAGCAGTATCGACAGGGTTACAGGTAATGAGCAGTTCTTC. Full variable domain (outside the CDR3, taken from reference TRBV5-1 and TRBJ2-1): KAGVTQTPRYLIKTRGQQVTLSCSPISGHRSVSWYQQTPGQGLQFLFEYFSETQRNKGNFPGRFSGRQFSNSRSEMNVSTLELGDSALYLCASSIDRVTGNEQFFGPGTRLTVL.

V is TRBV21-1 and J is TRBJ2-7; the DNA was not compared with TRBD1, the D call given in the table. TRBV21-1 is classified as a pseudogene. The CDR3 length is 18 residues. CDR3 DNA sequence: TGTGCCAGCAGCCTTAAAAGGGCCCGGGACAGGGGGCCCTACGAGCAGTACTTC. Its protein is CASSLKRARDRGPYEQYF.

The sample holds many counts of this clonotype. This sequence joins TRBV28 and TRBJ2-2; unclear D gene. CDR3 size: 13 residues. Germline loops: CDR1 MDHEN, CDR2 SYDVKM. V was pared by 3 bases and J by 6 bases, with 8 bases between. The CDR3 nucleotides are TGTGCCAGCAGTTTCTTGGGCCCCGGGGAGCTGTTTTTT. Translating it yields CASSFLGPGELFF.

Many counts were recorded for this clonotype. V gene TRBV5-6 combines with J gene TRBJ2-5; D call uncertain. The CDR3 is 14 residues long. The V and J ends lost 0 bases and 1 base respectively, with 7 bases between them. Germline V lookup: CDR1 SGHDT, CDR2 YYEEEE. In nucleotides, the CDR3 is TGTGCCAGCAGCTTGGGGGCAGCCCAAGAGACCCAGTACTTC. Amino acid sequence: CASSLGAAQETQYF.

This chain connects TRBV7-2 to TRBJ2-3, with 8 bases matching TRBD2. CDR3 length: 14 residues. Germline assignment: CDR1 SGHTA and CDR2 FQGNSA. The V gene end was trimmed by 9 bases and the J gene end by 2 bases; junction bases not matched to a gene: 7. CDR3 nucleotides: TGTGCCAGTCGACTAGCGCGGACCACAGATACGCAGTATTTT. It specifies CASRLARTTDTQYF.

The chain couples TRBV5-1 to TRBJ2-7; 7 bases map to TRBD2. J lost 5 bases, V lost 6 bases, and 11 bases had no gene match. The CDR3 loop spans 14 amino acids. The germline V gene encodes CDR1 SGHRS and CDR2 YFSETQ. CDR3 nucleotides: TGCGCCAGCACGACGCGGGGGATGAACGACGAGCAGTACTTC. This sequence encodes CASTTRGMNDEQYF.

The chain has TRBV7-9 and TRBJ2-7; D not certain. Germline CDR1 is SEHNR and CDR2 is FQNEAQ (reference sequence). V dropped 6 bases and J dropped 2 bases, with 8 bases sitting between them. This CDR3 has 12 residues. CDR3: CASSDGTYEQYV. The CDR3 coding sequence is TGTGCCAGCAGTGACGGAACCTACGAGCAGTACGTC.

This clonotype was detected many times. The CDR3 is CSAGGHSKETQYF. Here the CDR3 DNA reads TGCAGTGCTGGGGGACATTCCAAAGAGACCCAGTACTTC. This chain uses TRBV20-1 with TRBJ2-5; a possible D gene is TRBD1 (6 bases). There are 13 residues in the CDR3. In germline, CDR1 is DFQATT, CDR2 SNEGSKA (reference sequence). Trimming removed 5 bases at V and 3 bases at J, with 13 bases between.

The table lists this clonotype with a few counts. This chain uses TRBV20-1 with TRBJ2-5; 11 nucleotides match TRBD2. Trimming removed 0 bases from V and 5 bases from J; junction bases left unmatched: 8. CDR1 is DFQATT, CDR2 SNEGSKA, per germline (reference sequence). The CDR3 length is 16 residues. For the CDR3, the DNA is TGCAGTGCTAGAGATCGCACTAGCGGGAGCTGGGAGACCCAGTACTTC. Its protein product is CSARDRTSGSWETQYF.

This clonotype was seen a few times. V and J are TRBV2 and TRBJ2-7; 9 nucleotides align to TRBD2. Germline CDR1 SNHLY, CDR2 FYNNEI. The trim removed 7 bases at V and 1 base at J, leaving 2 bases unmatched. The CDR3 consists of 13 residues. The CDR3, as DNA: TGTGCCAGCATAGCGGGAGTGTCCTACGAGCAGTACTTC. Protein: CASIAGVSYEQYF. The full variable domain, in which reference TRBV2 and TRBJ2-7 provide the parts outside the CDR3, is EPEVTQTPSHQVTQMGQEVILRCVPISNHLYFYWYRQILGQKVEFLVSFYNNEISEKSEIFDDQFSVERPDGSNFTLKIRSTKLEDSAMYFCASIAGVSYEQYFGPGTRLTVT.

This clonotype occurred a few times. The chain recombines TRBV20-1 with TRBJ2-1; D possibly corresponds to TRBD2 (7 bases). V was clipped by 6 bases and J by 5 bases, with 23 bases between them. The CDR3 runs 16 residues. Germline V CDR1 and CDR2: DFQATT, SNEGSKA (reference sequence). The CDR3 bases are TGCAGTGCAAAGGGGATTCGGGGGGCTGCCCACAATGAGCAGTTCTTC. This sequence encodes CSAKGIRGAAHNEQFF.

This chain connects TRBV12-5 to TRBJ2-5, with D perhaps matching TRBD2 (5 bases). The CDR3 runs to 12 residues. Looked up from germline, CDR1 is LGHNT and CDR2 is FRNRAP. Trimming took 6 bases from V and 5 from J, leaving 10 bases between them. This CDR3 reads CASGEVGETQYF. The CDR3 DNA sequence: TGTGCTAGTGGGGAGGTGGGTGAGACCCAGTACTTC.

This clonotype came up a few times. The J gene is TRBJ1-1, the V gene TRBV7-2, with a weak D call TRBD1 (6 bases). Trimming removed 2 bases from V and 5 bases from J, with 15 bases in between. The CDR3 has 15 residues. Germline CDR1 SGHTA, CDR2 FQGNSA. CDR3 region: CASSLSPQGRTEAFF. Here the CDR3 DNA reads TGTGCCAGCAGCTTAAGCCCCCAGGGGCGGACTGAAGCTTTCTTT.

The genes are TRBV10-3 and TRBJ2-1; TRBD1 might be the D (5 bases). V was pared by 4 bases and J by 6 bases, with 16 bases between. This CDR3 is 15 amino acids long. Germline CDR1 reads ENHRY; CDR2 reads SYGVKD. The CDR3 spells CAISGWQGSINEQFF. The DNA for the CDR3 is TGTGCCATCAGTGGTTGGCAGGGTTCGATCAATGAGCAGTTCTTC.

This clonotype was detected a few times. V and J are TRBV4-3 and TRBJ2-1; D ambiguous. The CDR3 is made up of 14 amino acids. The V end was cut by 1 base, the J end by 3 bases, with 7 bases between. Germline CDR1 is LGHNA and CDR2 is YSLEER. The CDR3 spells CASSQVGLYNEQFF. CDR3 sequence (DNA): TGCGCCAGCAGCCAAGTTGGGCTCTACAATGAGCAGTTCTTC.

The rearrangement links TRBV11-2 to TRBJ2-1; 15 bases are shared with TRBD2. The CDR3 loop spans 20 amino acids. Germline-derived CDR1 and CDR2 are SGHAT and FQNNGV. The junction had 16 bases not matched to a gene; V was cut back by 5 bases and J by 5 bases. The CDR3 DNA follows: TGTGCCAGCAGCCCCCGGACAGGGGGACTAGCGGGAGGACGGAACAATGAGCAGTTCTTC. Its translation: CASSPRTGGLAGGRNNEQFF.

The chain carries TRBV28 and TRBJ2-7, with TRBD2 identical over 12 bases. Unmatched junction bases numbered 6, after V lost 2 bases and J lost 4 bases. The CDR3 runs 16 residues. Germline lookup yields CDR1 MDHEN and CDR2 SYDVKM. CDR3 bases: TGTGCCAGCAGTTTAGAGACTAGCGGGAGATCTTACGAGCAGTACTTC. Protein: CASSLETSGRSYEQYF.

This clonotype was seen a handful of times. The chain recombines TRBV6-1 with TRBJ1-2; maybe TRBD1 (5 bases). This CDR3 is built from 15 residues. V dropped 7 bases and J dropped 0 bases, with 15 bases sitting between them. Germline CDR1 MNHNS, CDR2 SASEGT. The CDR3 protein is CASNLDSATNYGYTF. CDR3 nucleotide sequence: TGTGCCAGCAACCTAGACAGTGCCACTAACTATGGCTACACCTTC.